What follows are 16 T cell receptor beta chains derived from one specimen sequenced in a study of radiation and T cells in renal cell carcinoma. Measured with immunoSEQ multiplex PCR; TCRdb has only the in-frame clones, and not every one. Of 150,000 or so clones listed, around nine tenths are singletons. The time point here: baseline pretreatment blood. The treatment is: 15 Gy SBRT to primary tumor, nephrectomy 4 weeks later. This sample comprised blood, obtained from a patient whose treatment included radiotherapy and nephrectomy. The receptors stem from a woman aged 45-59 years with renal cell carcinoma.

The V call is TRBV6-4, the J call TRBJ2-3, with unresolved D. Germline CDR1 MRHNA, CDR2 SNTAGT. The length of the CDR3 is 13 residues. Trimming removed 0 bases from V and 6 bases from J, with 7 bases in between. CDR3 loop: CASSDSPQDTQYF. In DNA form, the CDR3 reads TGTGCCAGCAGTGACTCCCCCCAGGATACGCAGTATTTT.

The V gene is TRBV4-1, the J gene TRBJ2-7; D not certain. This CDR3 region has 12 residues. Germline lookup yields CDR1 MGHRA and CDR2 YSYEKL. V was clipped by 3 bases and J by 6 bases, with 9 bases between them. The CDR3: CASSHPYSEQYF. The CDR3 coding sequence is TGCGCCAGCAGCCACCCGTACTCCGAGCAGTACTTC.

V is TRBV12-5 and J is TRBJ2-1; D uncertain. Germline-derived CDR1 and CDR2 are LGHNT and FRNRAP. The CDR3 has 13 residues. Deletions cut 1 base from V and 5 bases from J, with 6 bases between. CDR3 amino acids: CASGLGTNNEQFF. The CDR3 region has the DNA TGTGCTAGTGGTTTGGGTACTAACAATGAGCAGTTCTTC.

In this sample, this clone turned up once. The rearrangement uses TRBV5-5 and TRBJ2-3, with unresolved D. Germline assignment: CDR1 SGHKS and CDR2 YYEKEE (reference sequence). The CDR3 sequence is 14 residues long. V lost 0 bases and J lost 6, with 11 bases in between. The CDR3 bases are TGTGCCAGCAGCTTGGCCACTTCGAGGGATACGCAGTATTTT. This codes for CASSLATSRDTQYF.

The DNA of the CDR3 is TGTGCCAGCAGTCTACGGGGGTCTTTCAACGAGCAGTACTTC. As protein: CASSLRGSFNEQYF. The chain couples TRBV6-5 to TRBJ2-7; weak D call: TRBD2 (6 bases). Germline CDR1 is MNHEY and CDR2 is SVGAGI. The CDR3 has 14 amino acids. V was cut by 5 bases and J by 5 bases, with 16 bases left in between.

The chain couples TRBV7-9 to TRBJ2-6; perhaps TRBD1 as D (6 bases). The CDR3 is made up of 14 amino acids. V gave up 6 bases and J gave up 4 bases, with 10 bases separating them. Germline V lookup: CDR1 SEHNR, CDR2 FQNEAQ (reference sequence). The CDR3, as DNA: TGTGCCAGCAGAGCAGGGGCCGGGGCCAACGTCCTGACTTTC. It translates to CASRAGAGANVLTF. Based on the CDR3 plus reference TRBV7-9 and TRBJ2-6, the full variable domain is DTGVSQNPRHKITKRGQNVTFRCDPISEHNRLYWYRQTLGQGPEFLTYFQNEAQLEKSRLLSDRFSAERPKGSFSTLEIQRTEQGDSAMYLCASRAGAGANVLTFGAGSRLTVL.

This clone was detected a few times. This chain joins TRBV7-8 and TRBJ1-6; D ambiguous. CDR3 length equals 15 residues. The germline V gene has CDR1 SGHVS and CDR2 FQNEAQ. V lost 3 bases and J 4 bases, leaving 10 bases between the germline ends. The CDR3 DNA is TGTGCCAGCAGCTTCCGACCGAAGTATAATTCACCCCTCCACTTT. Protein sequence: CASSFRPKYNSPLHF.

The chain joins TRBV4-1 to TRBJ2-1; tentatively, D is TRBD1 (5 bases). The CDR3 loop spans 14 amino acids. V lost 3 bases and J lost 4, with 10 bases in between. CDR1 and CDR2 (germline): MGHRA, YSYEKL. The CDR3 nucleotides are TGCGCCAGCAGCCACCAGGGCCGGTACAATGAGCAGTTCTTC. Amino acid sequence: CASSHQGRYNEQFF.

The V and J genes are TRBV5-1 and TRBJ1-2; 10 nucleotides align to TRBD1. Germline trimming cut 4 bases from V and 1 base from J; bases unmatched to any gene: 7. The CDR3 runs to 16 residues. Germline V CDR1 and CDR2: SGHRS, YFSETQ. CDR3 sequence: CASSDRDRGFNYGYTF. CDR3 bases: TGCGCCAGCAGCGACCGGGACAGGGGATTTAACTATGGCTACACCTTC.

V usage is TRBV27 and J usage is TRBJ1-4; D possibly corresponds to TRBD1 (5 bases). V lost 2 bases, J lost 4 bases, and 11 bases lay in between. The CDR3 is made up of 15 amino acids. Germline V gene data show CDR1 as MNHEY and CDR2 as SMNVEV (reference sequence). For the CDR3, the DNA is TGTGCCAGCAGTTTAGGGGGGACGGGTAATGAAAAACTGTTTTTT. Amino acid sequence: CASSLGGTGNEKLFF.

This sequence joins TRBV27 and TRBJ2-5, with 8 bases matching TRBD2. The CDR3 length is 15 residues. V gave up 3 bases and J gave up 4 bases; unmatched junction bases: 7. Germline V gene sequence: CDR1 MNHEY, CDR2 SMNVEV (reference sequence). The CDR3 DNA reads TGTGCCAGCAGTTTCTTTGCGGGGGGTAGAGAGACCCAGTACTTC. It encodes CASSFFAGGRETQYF.

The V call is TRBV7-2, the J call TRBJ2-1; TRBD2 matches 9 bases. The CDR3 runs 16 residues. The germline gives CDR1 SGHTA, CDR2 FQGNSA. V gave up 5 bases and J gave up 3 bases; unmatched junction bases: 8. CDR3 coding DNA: TGTGCCAGCAGCCCCCGGAGTAGCGGGGGCTACAATGAGCAGTTCTTC. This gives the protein CASSPRSSGGYNEQFF.

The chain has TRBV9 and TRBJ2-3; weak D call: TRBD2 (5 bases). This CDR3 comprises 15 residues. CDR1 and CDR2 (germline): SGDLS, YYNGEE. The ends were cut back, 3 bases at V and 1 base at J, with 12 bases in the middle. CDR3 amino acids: CASSAPGVGTDTQYF. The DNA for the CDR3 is TGTGCCAGCAGCGCCCCCGGGGTAGGCACAGATACGCAGTATTTT.

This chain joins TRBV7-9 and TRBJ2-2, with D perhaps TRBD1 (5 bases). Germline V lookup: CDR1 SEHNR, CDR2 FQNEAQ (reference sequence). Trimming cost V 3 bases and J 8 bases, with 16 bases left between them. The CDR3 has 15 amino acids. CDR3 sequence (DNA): TGTGCCAGCAGCTTTAGTAGGGGTTGGTGGGGGGAGCTGTTTTTT. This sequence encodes CASSFSRGWWGELFF.

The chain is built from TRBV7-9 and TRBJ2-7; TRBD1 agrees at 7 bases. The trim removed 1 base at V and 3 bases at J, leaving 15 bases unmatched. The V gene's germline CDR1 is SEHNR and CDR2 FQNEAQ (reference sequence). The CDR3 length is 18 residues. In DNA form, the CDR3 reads TGTGCCAGCAGCTTAGTCCATGGTACGCACAGGGGCCTCTACGAGCAGTACTTC. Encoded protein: CASSLVHGTHRGLYEQYF.

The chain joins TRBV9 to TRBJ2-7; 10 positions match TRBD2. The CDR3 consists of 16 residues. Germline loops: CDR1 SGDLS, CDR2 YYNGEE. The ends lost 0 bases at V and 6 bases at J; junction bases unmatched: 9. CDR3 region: CASSVEPSGGAGEQYF. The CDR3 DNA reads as TGTGCCAGCAGCGTAGAACCTAGCGGGGGAGCAGGCGAGCAGTACTTC.